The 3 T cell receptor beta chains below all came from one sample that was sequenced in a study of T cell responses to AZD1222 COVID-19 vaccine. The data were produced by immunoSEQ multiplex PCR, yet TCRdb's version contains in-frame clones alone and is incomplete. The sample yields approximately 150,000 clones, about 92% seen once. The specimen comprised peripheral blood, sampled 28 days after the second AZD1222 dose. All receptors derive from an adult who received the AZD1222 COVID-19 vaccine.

CDR3: CASSTHRGTNLRPYNEQFF. In DNA form, the CDR3 reads TGTGCCAGTAGCACGCACAGGGGGACGAACCTCCGGCCCTACAATGAGCAGTTCTTC. The V gene is TRBV19, the J gene TRBJ2-1; 8 bases line up with TRBD1. CDR1 is LNHDA, CDR2 SQIVND, per germline (reference sequence). This CDR3 is 19 amino acids long. Losses at the gene ends were 6 bases for V and 2 bases for J; bases not matched to a gene: 18.

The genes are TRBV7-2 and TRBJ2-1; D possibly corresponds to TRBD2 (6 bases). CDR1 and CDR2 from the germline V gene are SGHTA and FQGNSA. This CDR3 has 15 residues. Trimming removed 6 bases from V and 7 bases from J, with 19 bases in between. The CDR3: CASRINGGPGNEQFF. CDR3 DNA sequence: TGTGCCAGCAGGATTAATGGAGGGCCAGGTAATGAGCAGTTCTTC.

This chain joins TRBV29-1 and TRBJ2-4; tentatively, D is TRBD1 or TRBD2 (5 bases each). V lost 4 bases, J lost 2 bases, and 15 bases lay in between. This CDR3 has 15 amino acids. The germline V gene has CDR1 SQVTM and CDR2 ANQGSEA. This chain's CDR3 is CSVGDVLGTKNIQYF. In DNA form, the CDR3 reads TGCAGCGTTGGGGACGTCCTGGGAACCAAAAACATTCAGTACTTC.